What follows are 21 T cell receptor beta chains derived from one specimen sequenced in a study of cytomegalovirus exposure and HLA in healthy donors. The study ran its PCR with 60 Vbeta and 13 Jbeta primers. TCRdb's copy holds only in-frame clones and misses some; the assay was immunoSEQ multiplex PCR. The profile shows over 150,000 clones, about four fifths of them singletons. Sequencing was carried out using PBMCs. These receptors originate from a woman in her forties or fifties in good health and CMV-seropositive.

The CDR3 protein is CASSIVTGANEKLFF. CDR3 coding DNA: TGTGCCAGTAGTATAGTGACGGGGGCTAATGAAAAACTGTTTTTT. The chain links TRBV19 to TRBJ1-4; perhaps TRBD1 as D (5 bases). The germline V gene has CDR1 LNHDA and CDR2 SQIVND (reference sequence). V dropped 1 base and J dropped 3 bases, with 9 bases sitting between them. This CDR3 region has 15 residues.

J is TRBJ2-2 and V is TRBV7-3; 9 bases match TRBD2. Germline CDR1 and CDR2: SGHTA and FQGTGA. The CDR3 sequence is 16 residues long. Trimming at V came to 5 bases and at J to 0 bases, leaving 4 bases not matched to a gene. CDR3: CASSLSSGANTGELFF. The CDR3 nucleotides are TGTGCCAGCAGCCTTTCTAGCGGGGCGAACACCGGGGAGCTGTTTTTT.

About this clone: Other DNA sequences in this specimen translate into the identical CDR3. The chain employs TRBV9 and TRBJ1-2; TRBD1 matches at 7 bases. The V and J ends lost 0 bases and 1 base, in that order; junction bases with no gene match: 0. This CDR3 has 14 amino acids. Germline CDR1 SGDLS, CDR2 YYNGEE. CDR3 in amino acids: CASSVGQGNYGYTF. DNA of the CDR3: TGTGCCAGCAGCGTAGGACAGGGTAACTATGGCTACACCTTC.

This clone has just one count. The rearrangement uses TRBV7-8 and TRBJ1-6; 8 bases are a match to TRBD1. The CDR3 covers 14 residues. The V gene end was trimmed by 3 bases and the J gene end by 7 bases; junction bases not matched to a gene: 2. From germline, CDR1 is SGHVS and CDR2 FQNEAQ. CDR3 sequence: CASSLDRANSPLHF. CDR3 DNA: TGTGCCAGCAGCTTGGACAGGGCGAATTCACCCCTCCACTTT.

The CDR3 region is CASRPGLASRSYNEQFF. CDR3 nucleotide sequence: TGTGCCAGCAGACCGGGGCTAGCGTCCCGCTCCTACAATGAGCAGTTCTTC. The chain couples TRBV5-6 to TRBJ2-1; tentative D call: TRBD2 (6 bases). Trimming took 5 bases from V and 0 from J, leaving 18 bases between them. Germline CDR1 is SGHDT and CDR2 is YYEEEE. CDR3 length: 17 residues. Full variable domain (remainder filled in from reference TRBV5-6 and TRBJ2-1): DAGVTQSPTHLIKTRGQQVTLRCSPKSGHDTVSWYQQALGQGPQFIFQYYEEEERQRGNFPDRFSGHQFPNYSSELNVNALLLGDSALYLCASRPGLASRSYNEQFFGPGTRLTVL.

This clone has more than one count but fewer than ten. The junction differs from germline at one of its ends, possibly a read error. V and J are TRBV5-1 and TRBJ2-7, with TRBD1 as a possible D gene (6 bases). Germline lookup yields CDR1 SGHRS and CDR2 YFSETQ. The CDR3 runs 16 residues. Written as DNA, the CDR3 is TGCGCCAGCAGCTTGGCCCCCATAGGGACATCCTCCGAGCAGTACTTC. It specifies CASSLAPIGTSSEQYF.

For the CDR3, the DNA is TGTGCCAGCAGCGATCCGGGACAGGGGGTCAATGAGCAGTTCTTC. It translates to CASSDPGQGVNEQFF. J is TRBJ2-1 and V is TRBV11-3; 11 bases map to TRBD1. J was trimmed by 6 bases and V by 5 bases; bases with no gene match: 6. The V gene's germline CDR1 is SGHNT and CDR2 YENEEA. The CDR3 spans 15 residues.

The chain joins TRBV9 to TRBJ2-7, with 8 bases fitting TRBD1. The J segment lost 7 bases and the V segment lost 0 bases, leaving 3 bases of the junction unmatched. The CDR3 length is 13 residues. Per germline, CDR1 SGDLS and CDR2 YYNGEE. CDR3 region: CASSVGDRPEQYF. CDR3 sequence (DNA): TGTGCCAGCAGCGTAGGGGACAGGCCTGAGCAGTACTTC. Full variable domain (rest looked up from reference TRBV9 and TRBJ2-7): DSGVTQTPKHLITATGQRVTLRCSPRSGDLSVYWYQQSLDQGLQFLIQYYNGEERAKGNILERFSAQQFPDLHSELNLSSLELGDSALYFCASSVGDRPEQYFGPGTRLTVT.

CDR3 amino acids: CASSSGSRGVGETQYF. The CDR3 DNA reads TGCGCCAGCAGCAGTGGAAGCAGGGGGGTTGGGGAGACCCAGTACTTC. The chain couples TRBV4-3 to TRBJ2-5; perhaps TRBD1 as D (7 bases). Trimming left V 5 bases short and J 5 bases short, with 21 bases between. CDR3 length: 16 amino acids. CDR1 is LGHNA, CDR2 YSLEER, per germline.

The chain combines TRBV25-1 with TRBJ2-7; 7 bases match TRBD1. J gave up 1 base and V 8 bases, and 5 bases lay outside the gene matches. CDR3 length: 13 amino acids. Germline CDR1 reads MGHDK; CDR2 reads SYGVNS. The CDR3 DNA reads as TGTGCCAGCTCTGACAGGGAATCCTACGAGCAGTACTTC. It yields the protein CASSDRESYEQYF.

A few counts support this clone. This rearrangement joins TRBV28 to TRBJ1-1; D possibly corresponds to TRBD1 (5 bases). The CDR3 sequence is 16 residues long. Trimming shortened V by 3 bases and J by 5 bases, and 19 bases separated the two germline ends. Germline CDR1 reads MDHEN; CDR2 reads SYDVKM. The CDR3 DNA reads as TGTGCCAGCAGTTTGGGCCTTGGTGGGGGAGGTACTGAAGCTTTCTTT. Translated, it gives CASSLGLGGGGTEAFF.

The chain employs TRBV5-3 and TRBJ2-7; D gene unclear. TRBV5-3 is an ORF, with its function uncertain. CDR3 length: 13 residues. Trimming took 2 bases from V and 2 from J, leaving 8 bases between them. DNA of the CDR3: TGTGCCAGAAGCTTTCGACGGGCCTACGAGCAGTACTTC. It codes for CARSFRRAYEQYF.

This clone has just a few counts. V gene TRBV4-2 combines with J gene TRBJ1-5, with TRBD1 matching 7 bases. The V segment lost 1 base and the J segment 5 bases; nucleotides outside the gene matches: 5. The CDR3 is made up of 15 amino acids. Germline CDR1 LGHNA, CDR2 YNFKEQ. CDR3 sequence: CASSQGGQADQPQHF. The CDR3 DNA follows: TGTGCCAGCAGCCAAGGCGGACAGGCGGATCAGCCCCAGCATTTT.

This clone was seen a single time. The chain has TRBV18 and TRBJ1-4, with 9 nucleotides matching TRBD1. The trim removed 3 bases at V and 4 bases at J, leaving 9 bases unmatched. The germline V gene has CDR1 KGHSH and CDR2 LQKENI. This CDR3 contains 17 residues. The CDR3 sequence is CASSPRQGGDDNEKLFF. The CDR3 DNA follows: TGTGCCAGCTCACCTCGACAGGGGGGGGACGATAATGAAAAACTGTTTTTT.

This CDR3 reads CASSLGILAGSHNEQFF. The CDR3 nucleotides read TGTGCCAGCAGTTTGGGGATTTTAGCGGGATCCCACAATGAGCAGTTCTTC. The chain is built from TRBV28 and TRBJ2-1; 8 bases align to TRBD2. The V gene end was trimmed by 3 bases and the J gene end by 5 bases; junction bases not matched to a gene: 12. CDR1 is MDHEN and CDR2 is SYDVKM in the germline V gene. This CDR3 has 17 residues.

Only a few counts were recorded for this clone. A junction boundary mismatches the germline segment, possibly from a read error. The chain couples TRBV6-6 to TRBJ2-5; 8 bases match TRBD1. Germline CDR1 is MNHNY and CDR2 is SVGAGI (reference sequence). The CDR3 loop spans 14 amino acids. This CDR3 reads CASSHSRTGETQYF. The DNA of the CDR3 is TGTGCCAGCAGTCACTCGAGGACAGGGGAGACCCAGTACTTC.

This clone was seen a single time. The chain employs TRBV5-1 and TRBJ2-1, with 7 bases aligning to TRBD2. V dropped 0 bases and J dropped 2; count of bases not matched to a gene: 5. This CDR3 is built from 16 residues. CDR1 is SGHRS and CDR2 is YFSETQ in the germline V gene. The CDR3 here is CASSLEASGPYNEQFF. The CDR3 region has the DNA TGCGCCAGCAGCTTGGAGGCTAGCGGTCCCTACAATGAGCAGTTCTTC.

The sample holds a few counts of this clone. This chain joins TRBV7-3 and TRBJ1-1; TRBD1 matches 7 bases. Trimming removed 8 bases from V and 2 bases from J; junction bases left unmatched: 5. CDR1 SGHTA and CDR2 FQGTGA come from the germline V gene. The CDR3 is 13 residues long. CDR3 in amino acids: CASSGQLNTEAFF. The CDR3 DNA reads TGTGCCAGCTCGGGACAGCTAAACACTGAAGCTTTCTTT.

V gene TRBV4-2 combines with J gene TRBJ1-5; 7 bases align to TRBD1. Germline CDR1 and CDR2: LGHNA and YNFKEQ. Germline trimming cut 0 bases from V and 4 bases from J; bases unmatched to any gene: 9. This CDR3 spans 17 amino acids. The CDR3 region is CASSQDKLATGNQPQHF. CDR3 DNA sequence: TGTGCCAGCAGCCAAGATAAATTGGCGACAGGGAATCAGCCCCAGCATTTT.

The DNA for the CDR3 is TGCGCCAGCAGATTAGTAAAAGGGGGATACAATGAGCAGTTCTTC. Protein: CASRLVKGGYNEQFF. The chain carries TRBV5-1 and TRBJ2-1; D is possibly TRBD1 (6 bases). This CDR3 is 15 amino acids long. Germline CDR1 SGHRS, CDR2 YFSETQ. The ends were cut back, 5 bases at V and 4 bases at J, with 16 bases in the middle.

V and J are TRBV2 and TRBJ1-6; D perhaps matches TRBD1 (6 bases). Looked up from germline, CDR1 is SNHLY and CDR2 is FYNNEI. This CDR3 has 12 residues. Trimming took 9 bases from V and 8 from J, leaving 11 bases between them. The CDR3 loop is CARGALDSPLHF. CDR3 DNA: TGTGCCAGGGGGGCTCTGGATTCACCCCTCCACTTT.